The 23 T cell receptor beta chains below were found in one sample sequenced in a study of T cell repertoires in cytomegalovirus infection. TCRdb processed the reads anew with MiXCR; each CDR3 protein has one entry. The sample contains about 470,000 distinct CDR3 sequences, more than 40% of which appear only once. Their target antigens are unknown. The input for sequencing was cultured PBMCs, taken from culture after CMV antigen stimulation. Receptor source: a human donor in good health (CMV status not recorded). Some clones in this sample may be carry-over from other donors' samples.

This clonotype was found a few times. V gene TRBV6-1 combines with J gene TRBJ2-7; 7 bases match TRBD1. The CDR3 is made up of 12 amino acids. Germline CDR1 is MNHNS and CDR2 is SASEGT. Trimming cost V 6 bases and J 3 bases; bases outside gene matches: 2. As DNA, the CDR3 is TGTGCCAGCAGAACAGGGGTCTACGAGCAGTACTTC. Protein product: CASRTGVYEQYF.

Note on this clonotype: A much more abundant neighbour one base away suggests this may be a read error. This chain uses TRBV7-2 with TRBJ1-1; maybe TRBD1 (5 bases). Germline V lookup: CDR1 SGHTA, CDR2 FQGNSA. V lost 9 bases and J 6 bases, leaving 17 bases between the germline ends. The CDR3 has 13 residues. As DNA, the CDR3 is TGTGCCAGAAGCATACTAACAGGAGCTGAAGCTTTCTTT. It specifies CARSILTGAEAFF.

This clonotype was counted a few times. The chain employs TRBV12-5 and TRBJ2-5, with 10 bases aligning to TRBD1. Germline lookup yields CDR1 LGHNT and CDR2 FRNRAP. J gave up 1 base and V 6 bases, and 2 bases lay outside the gene matches. The CDR3 loop spans 14 amino acids. Here the CDR3 reads CASGRTGGQETQYF. Written as DNA, the CDR3 is TGTGCTAGTGGCCGGACAGGGGGCCAAGAGACCCAGTACTTC.

The chain uses TRBV2 and TRBJ2-3; D not certain. Germline V gives CDR1 SNHLY, CDR2 FYNNEI. Trimming cost V 4 bases and J 0 bases, with 11 bases left between them. CDR3 size: 15 residues. CDR3 DNA sequence: TGTGCCAGCAGTGTAGGCCCCGGGAGCACAGATACGCAGTATTTT. Translated: CASSVGPGSTDTQYF. The full variable domain, with the rest looked up from reference TRBV2 and TRBJ2-3, is EPEVTQTPSHQVTQMGQEVILRCVPISNHLYFYWYRQILGQKVEFLVSFYNNEISEKSEIFDDQFSVERPDGSNFTLKIRSTKLEDSAMYFCASSVGPGSTDTQYFGPGTRLTVL.

This clonotype was seen more than once but under ten times. J is TRBJ1-2 and V is TRBV7-9, with no clear D. Trimming took 8 bases from V and 5 from J, leaving 12 bases between them. Germline CDR1 reads SEHNR; CDR2 reads FQNEAQ (reference sequence). The CDR3 contains 12 residues. As DNA, the CDR3 is TGTGCCAGCCTGGGAGCTGCGTATGGCTACACCTTC. As protein: CASLGAAYGYTF.

The chain employs TRBV6-6 and TRBJ1-5, with D perhaps matching TRBD1 (5 bases). Trimming left V 6 bases short and J 0 bases short, with 15 bases between. The CDR3 runs to 16 residues. Germline assignment: CDR1 MNHNY and CDR2 SVGAGI (reference sequence). CDR3 in amino acids: CASRIERGDSNQPQHF. The CDR3 DNA sequence: TGTGCCAGCAGAATTGAGAGAGGGGATAGCAATCAGCCCCAGCATTTT.

This chain joins TRBV4-1 and TRBJ2-3; perhaps TRBD2 as D (6 bases). This CDR3 comprises 16 residues. Between the trimmed V and J ends, which lost 1 base and 3 bases, there was a span of 14 bases. CDR1 is MGHRA and CDR2 is YSYEKL in the germline V gene. This chain's CDR3 is CASSQGGGPWTDTQYF. The CDR3 nucleotides read TGCGCCAGCAGCCAAGGCGGAGGGCCGTGGACAGATACGCAGTATTTT.

This clonotype was counted a few times. This chain joins TRBV6-1 and TRBJ2-1, with D possibly being TRBD1 (6 bases). The length of the CDR3 is 14 residues. Germline V gene data show CDR1 as MNHNS and CDR2 as SASEGT. Trimming took off 0 bases at V and 12 bases at J, with 15 bases between the two ends. CDR3 DNA: TGTGCCAGCAGTGAAGCTCCCCGCAGGGGCCGGCAGTTCTTC. It yields the protein CASSEAPRRGRQFF.

This chain links TRBV6-1 with TRBJ1-1, with a tentative D call TRBD1 (6 bases). Germline V gene sequence: CDR1 MNHNS, CDR2 SASEGT. This CDR3 region has 14 residues. V lost 3 bases and J 8 bases, leaving 16 bases between the germline ends. This CDR3 reads CASSERGDLKEAFF. The CDR3 DNA sequence: TGTGCCAGCAGTGAGAGGGGGGATTTAAAGGAAGCTTTCTTT.

Only a few counts were recorded for this clonotype. CDR3: CASSEGGQYNSPLHF. The DNA of the CDR3 is TGTGCCAGCAGTGAGGGGGGACAGTATAATTCACCCCTCCACTTT. The rearrangement uses TRBV2 and TRBJ1-6, with 7 bases fitting TRBD1. Trimming cost V 3 bases and J 4 bases; bases outside gene matches: 3. CDR3 size: 15 residues. Germline V gene sequence: CDR1 SNHLY, CDR2 FYNNEI. Based on the CDR3 plus reference TRBV2 and TRBJ1-6, the full variable domain is EPEVTQTPSHQVTQMGQEVILRCVPISNHLYFYWYRQILGQKVEFLVSFYNNEISEKSEIFDDQFSVERPDGSNFTLKIRSTKLEDSAMYFCASSEGGQYNSPLHFGNGTRLTVT.

The table lists this clonotype with many counts. This chain connects TRBV7-2 to TRBJ2-3; 9 bases line up with TRBD2. The CDR3 length is 17 residues. With V trimmed by 1 base and J by 6 bases, 11 bases remained unmatched. Germline V CDR1 and CDR2: SGHTA, FQGNSA. CDR3 amino acids: CASSLEVGRGGSDTQYF. The CDR3, as DNA: TGTGCCAGCAGCTTAGAGGTGGGGCGGGGGGGCTCGGATACGCAGTATTTT.

The chain employs TRBV12-3 or TRBV12-4 and TRBJ1-4; D uncertain. The CDR3 consists of 12 residues. Trimming cost V 6 bases and J 8 bases, with 10 bases left between them. The CDR3 DNA follows: TGTGCCAGCAGGGGGTTGATAGAAAAACTGTTTTTT. Protein sequence: CASRGLIEKLFF.

There are a few counts of this clonotype. The rearrangement links TRBV7-9 to TRBJ2-3; D gene unclear. The germline CDR1 and CDR2 sequences are SEHNR and FQNEAQ (reference sequence). The CDR3 is 15 residues long. The ends were cut back, 2 bases at V and 0 bases at J, with 9 bases in the middle. CDR3 coding DNA: TGTGCCAGCAGCTTATCTGAGAAAAGCACAGATACGCAGTATTTT. Its translation is CASSLSEKSTDTQYF.

This clonotype occurred a few times. The gene calls are TRBV7-8 and TRBJ2-1; the match to TRBD2 covers 15 bases. The trim removed 3 bases at V and 3 bases at J, leaving 9 bases unmatched. This CDR3 spans 19 amino acids. Germline V CDR1 and CDR2: SGHVS, FQNEAQ. The CDR3 sequence is CASSFSRTSGRALYNEQFF. The CDR3 nucleotides read TGTGCCAGCAGCTTTAGTAGGACTAGCGGGAGGGCCCTCTACAATGAGCAGTTCTTC.

The V and J genes are TRBV20-1 and TRBJ2-7; D call uncertain. The CDR3 runs 12 residues. Germline CDR1 DFQATT, CDR2 SNEGSKA (reference sequence). Trimming took off 5 bases at V and 2 bases at J, with 10 bases between the two ends. Here the CDR3 reads CSAADVTYEQYF. The CDR3 region has the DNA TGCAGTGCTGCGGATGTAACCTACGAGCAGTACTTC.

This clonotype was seen a handful of times. V and J are TRBV6-5 and TRBJ1-5; D gene ambiguous. CDR3 length equals 15 residues. Germline assignment: CDR1 MNHEY and CDR2 SVGAGI. The V gene lost 0 bases and the J gene lost 6 bases, with 12 bases spanning the gap. The CDR3 DNA sequence: TGTGCCAGCAGTTACTCGAATAATCTTGGTCAGCCCCAGCATTTT. Translating it yields CASSYSNNLGQPQHF.

This rearrangement joins TRBV7-6 to TRBJ2-2; 13 bases align to TRBD2. Germline-derived CDR1 and CDR2 are SGHVS and FNYEAQ. This CDR3 spans 18 amino acids. The junction had 5 bases not matched to a gene; V was cut back by 4 bases and J by 0 bases. The CDR3 nucleotides are TGTGCCAGCAGCTCGCAACTAGCGGGAGGGTCGAACACCGGGGAGCTGTTTTTT. Translation: CASSSQLAGGSNTGELFF.

V gene TRBV10-3 combines with J gene TRBJ1-5, with 9 bases matching TRBD1. The J segment lost 4 bases and the V segment lost 2 bases, leaving 3 bases of the junction unmatched. The germline V gene has CDR1 ENHRY and CDR2 SYGVKD. The CDR3 contains 15 residues. The DNA for the CDR3 is TGTGCCATCAGTGAGCGACAGGGGGGGAATCAGCCCCAGCATTTT. This gives the protein CAISERQGGNQPQHF.

The chain uses TRBV7-8 and TRBJ1-3, with unresolved D. CDR3 length: 17 residues. Trimming removed 1 base at V and 0 bases at J, with 13 bases between. Germline assignment: CDR1 SGHVS and CDR2 FQNEAQ. The CDR3 coding sequence is TGTGCCAGCAGCTTAGGGGCAGTAGCGCTCTCTGGAAACACCATATATTTT. Protein sequence: CASSLGAVALSGNTIYF. The variable domain in full, completed from reference TRBV7-8 and TRBJ1-3, reads GAGVSQSPRYKVAKRGQDVALRCDPISGHVSLFWYQQALGQGPEFLTYFQNEAQLDKSGLPSDRFFAERPEGSVSTLKIQRTQQEDSAVYLCASSLGAVALSGNTIYFGEGSWLTVV.

This clonotype was found once. The V and J genes are TRBV27 and TRBJ2-7; 10 bases are shared with TRBD2. V lost 8 bases and J lost 5; bases outside the gene matches: 12. The germline V gene encodes CDR1 MNHEY and CDR2 SMNVEV (reference sequence). This CDR3 is 15 amino acids long. This CDR3 reads CASSWASGSLNEQYF. The CDR3 region has the DNA TGTGCCAGCTCTTGGGCTAGCGGGAGTCTCAACGAGCAGTACTTC.

In this sample, this clonotype turned up a few times. This rearrangement joins TRBV19 to TRBJ2-4, with a weak D call TRBD1 (6 bases). CDR1 and CDR2 from the germline V gene are LNHDA and SQIVND (reference sequence). The CDR3 is 16 residues long. Trimming cost V 10 bases and J 3 bases, with 22 bases left between them. CDR3 protein: CATSTGFVSVKNIQYF. CDR3 DNA: TGTGCCACCTCAACAGGGTTTGTGTCCGTCAAAAACATTCAGTACTTC.

The rearrangement uses TRBV7-9 and TRBJ2-2, with TRBD2 as a possible D gene (5 bases). CDR1 is SEHNR and CDR2 is FQNEAQ in the germline V gene (reference sequence). The V gene lost 3 bases and the J gene lost 7 bases, with 21 bases spanning the gap. This CDR3 spans 17 amino acids. CDR3 region: CASSFNWQREFLGELFF. CDR3 DNA sequence: TGTGCCAGCAGCTTTAATTGGCAAAGGGAGTTTCTCGGGGAGCTGTTTTTT.

This clonotype showed up just a few times. The chain links TRBV7-2 to TRBJ2-7, with D perhaps TRBD2 (6 bases). Germline CDR1 is SGHTA and CDR2 is FQGNSA. V shed 1 base and J shed 2 bases, with 12 bases lying between them. The CDR3 runs to 15 residues. CDR3: CASSLGRGLAYEQYF. DNA of the CDR3: TGTGCCAGCAGCTTAGGGAGGGGATTGGCCTACGAGCAGTACTTC.